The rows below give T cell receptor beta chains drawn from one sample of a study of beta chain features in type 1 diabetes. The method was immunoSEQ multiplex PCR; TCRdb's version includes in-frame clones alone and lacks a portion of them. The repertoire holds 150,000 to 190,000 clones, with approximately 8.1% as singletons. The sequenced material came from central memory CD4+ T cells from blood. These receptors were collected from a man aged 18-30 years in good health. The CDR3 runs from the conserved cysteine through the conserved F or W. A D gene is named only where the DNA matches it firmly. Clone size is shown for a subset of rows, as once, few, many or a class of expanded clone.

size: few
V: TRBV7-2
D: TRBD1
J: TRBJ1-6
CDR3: CASSFTGVDSPLHF
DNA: TGTGCCAGCAGCTTCACAGGGGTCGATTCACCCCTCCACTTT

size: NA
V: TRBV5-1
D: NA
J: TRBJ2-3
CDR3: CASSLGQATSTDTQYF
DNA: TGCGCCAGCAGCTTGGGACAGGCTACTAGCACAGATACGCAGTATTTT

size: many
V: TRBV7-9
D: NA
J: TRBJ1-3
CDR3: CASSLVATAGHTIYF
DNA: TGTGCCAGCAGCTTAGTGGCGACAGCAGGGCACACCATATATTTT

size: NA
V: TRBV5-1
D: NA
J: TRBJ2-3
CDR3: CASSLGGDGTDTQYF
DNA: TGCGCCAGCAGCTTGGGGGGGGATGGCACAGATACGCAGTATTTT

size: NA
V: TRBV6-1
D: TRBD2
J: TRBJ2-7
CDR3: CASSERLAGEPQEQYF
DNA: TGTGCCAGCAGTGAGCGACTAGCGGGAGAACCACAGGAGCAGTACTTC

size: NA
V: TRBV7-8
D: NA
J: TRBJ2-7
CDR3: CASSWGPYEQYF
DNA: TGTGCCAGCAGCTGGGGCCCCTACGAGCAGTACTTC

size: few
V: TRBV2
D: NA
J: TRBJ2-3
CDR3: CASGGRGGDTQYF
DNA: TGTGCCAGCGGAGGCAGGGGTGGAGATACGCAGTATTTT

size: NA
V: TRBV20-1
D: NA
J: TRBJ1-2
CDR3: CSASGNYGYTF
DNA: TGCAGTGCCTCCGGGAACTATGGCTACACCTTC

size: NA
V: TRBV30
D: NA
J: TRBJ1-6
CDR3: CAWSTLARSPLHF
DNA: TGTGCCTGGAGTACACTAGCCCGCTCACCCCTCCACTTT

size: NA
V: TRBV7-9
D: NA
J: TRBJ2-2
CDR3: CASSSAGMANTGELFF
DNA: TGTGCCAGCAGCTCTGCGGGGATGGCGAACACCGGGGAGCTGTTTTTT

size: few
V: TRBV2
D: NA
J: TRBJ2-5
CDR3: CASKGRGHQETQYF
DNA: TGTGCCAGCAAGGGCAGGGGCCACCAAGAGACCCAGTACTTC

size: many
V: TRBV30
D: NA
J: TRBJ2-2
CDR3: CAWSISRGRLTGELFF
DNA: TGTGCCTGGAGTATTTCCCGGGGGAGGTTAACCGGGGAGCTGTTTTTT

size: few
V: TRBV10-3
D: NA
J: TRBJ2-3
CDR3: CAIGGDTTFTDTQYF
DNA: TGTGCCATCGGGGGGGACACAACCTTTACAGATACGCAGTATTTT

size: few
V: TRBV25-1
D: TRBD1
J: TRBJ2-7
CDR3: CASRLQGGNEQYF
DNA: TGTGCCAGCAGACTACAGGGGGGCAACGAGCAGTACTTC

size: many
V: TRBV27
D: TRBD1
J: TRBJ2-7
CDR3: CASSLKLDRGYEQYF
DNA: TGTGCCAGCAGTTTAAAGTTGGACAGGGGATACGAGCAGTACTTC

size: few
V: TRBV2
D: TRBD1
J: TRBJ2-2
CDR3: CASRETGVEAGELFF
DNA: TGTGCCAGCAGAGAGACAGGGGTTGAGGCCGGGGAGCTGTTTTTT

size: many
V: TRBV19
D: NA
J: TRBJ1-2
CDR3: CASRKTGSNYGYTF
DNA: TGTGCCAGTAGGAAGACAGGATCCAACTATGGCTACACCTTC

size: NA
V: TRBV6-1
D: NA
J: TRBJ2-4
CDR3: CASSEGAGAMAKNIQYF
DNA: TGTGCCAGCAGTGAAGGCGCGGGGGCTATGGCCAAAAACATTCAGTACTTC

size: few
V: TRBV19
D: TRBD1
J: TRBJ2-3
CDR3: CASSSRDRGYGTDTQYF
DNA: TGTGCCAGTAGTAGCCGGGACAGGGGTTACGGCACAGATACGCAGTATTTT

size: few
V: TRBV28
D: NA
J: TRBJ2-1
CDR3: CASRTRSYNEQFF
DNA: TGTGCCAGCAGAACACGTTCCTACAATGAGCAGTTCTTC

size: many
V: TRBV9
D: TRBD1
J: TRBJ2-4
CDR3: CASSTRTGKLDIQYF
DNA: TGTGCCAGCAGCACTCGGACAGGAAAGTTGGACATTCAGTACTTC

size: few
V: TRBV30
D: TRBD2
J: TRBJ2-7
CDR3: CAWRREGLSYEQYF
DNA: TGTGCCTGGAGGCGGGAGGGCCTATCCTACGAGCAGTACTTC

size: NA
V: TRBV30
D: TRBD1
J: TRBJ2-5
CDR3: CAWSGQGATQYF
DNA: TGTGCCTGGAGTGGACAGGGAGCGACCCAGTACTTC

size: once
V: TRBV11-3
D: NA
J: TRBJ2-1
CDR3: CASSRDSLNEQFF
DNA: TGTGCCAGCAGCCGAGACTCCCTCAATGAGCAGTTCTTC

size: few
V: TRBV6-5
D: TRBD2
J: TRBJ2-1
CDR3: CASSYSRLAGPNEQFF
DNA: TGTGCCAGCAGTTACTCGAGACTAGCGGGGCCAAATGAGCAGTTCTTC

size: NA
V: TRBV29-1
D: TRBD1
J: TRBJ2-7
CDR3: CSAKTGSGSYEQYF
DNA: TGCAGCGCCAAGACAGGGAGTGGGTCCTACGAGCAGTACTTC

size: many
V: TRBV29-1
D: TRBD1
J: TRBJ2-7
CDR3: CSVEDQDRDYEQYF
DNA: TGCAGCGTTGAAGATCAGGACAGGGACTACGAGCAGTACTTC

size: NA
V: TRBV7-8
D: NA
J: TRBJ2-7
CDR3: CASSSDGLSYEQYF
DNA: TGTGCCAGCAGCTCGGACGGACTATCCTACGAGCAGTACTTC

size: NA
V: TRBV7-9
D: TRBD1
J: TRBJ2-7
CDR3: CASSRTGGFSSEQYF
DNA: TGTGCCAGCAGCCGGACAGGGGGGTTTTCCTCCGAGCAGTACTTC